Listed below are T cell receptor beta chains from one sample, sequenced in a study of vaccination and CD4 T cells after COVID-19. These receptors' targets are unknown. TCRdb reprocessed the PCR reads via MiXCR and lists one record per CDR3 protein. Among about 24,000 distinct CDR3 sequences listed, around three fifths were seen once. Sequenced input: CD4+ T cells from blood, cultured in vitro. The receptor set was obtained from a human donor who had recovered from COVID-19. The CDR3 runs from the conserved cysteine through the conserved F or W. Fields, in order: J gene, V gene, clone size, D gene, CDR3 protein, CDR3 DNA. A D gene is named only where the DNA matches it firmly. Size is stated for part of the rows, as once, few or many counts, or as a class when the clone is expanded.

TRBJ1-2	TRBV6-1	NA	TRBD1	CASRPGQPPYGYTF	TGTGCCAGCAGACCGGGACAGCCCCCTTATGGCTACACCTTC
TRBJ2-5	TRBV20-1	once	NA	CSAKPLQETQYF	TGCAGTGCTAAACCCCTTCAAGAGACCCAGTACTTC
TRBJ2-7	TRBV27	NA	TRBD1	CASSLQGASYEQYF	TGTGCCAGCAGTTTACAGGGGGCCTCCTACGAGCAGTACTTC
TRBJ2-7	TRBV7-2	NA	NA	CASILGAGGSYEQYF	TGTGCCAGCATTCTAGGGGCAGGGGGGTCCTACGAGCAGTACTTC
TRBJ2-7	TRBV11-2	once	NA	CASSLERTLAEQYF	TGTGCCAGCAGCTTAGAGAGGACACTGGCCGAGCAGTACTTC
TRBJ2-2	TRBV11-3	NA	TRBD1	CASSGQGAKTGELFF	TGTGCCAGCAGCGGACAGGGGGCAAAAACCGGGGAGCTGTTTTTT
TRBJ1-1	TRBV12-5	NA	NA	CASGLIGNTEAFF	TGTGCTAGTGGTTTGATCGGGAACACTGAAGCTTTCTTT
TRBJ1-5	TRBV20-1	few	NA	CSARGPGNQPQHF	TGCAGTGCTAGAGGACCTGGCAATCAGCCCCAGCATTTT
TRBJ1-5	TRBV28	NA	TRBD1	CASTPGQGYTQPQHF	TGTGCCAGCACCCCGGGACAGGGATACACTCAGCCCCAGCATTTT
TRBJ2-7	TRBV2	NA	NA	CASSEAEGPYEQYF	TGTGCCAGCAGTGAAGCAGAGGGGCCTTACGAGCAGTACTTC
TRBJ2-5	TRBV7-7	NA	TRBD2	CASSPRSGGRGETQYF	TGTGCTAGCAGCCCCCGGAGTGGAGGGCGGGGGGAGACCCAGTACTTC
TRBJ1-5	TRBV12-3/TRBV12-4	NA	NA	CASGGPAPDQPQHF	TGTGCCAGCGGGGGCCCGGCACCGGATCAGCCCCAGCATTTT
TRBJ2-7	TRBV6-1	NA	TRBD2	CASTRTSGATYEQYF	TGTGCCAGCACCCGGACTAGCGGGGCTACCTACGAGCAGTACTTC